These 30 T cell receptor beta chains were all obtained from the same sample, sequenced in a study of tumor and adjacent non-tumor tissue in lung cancer. No cell sorting was done before RNA was extracted from the tissue. A modified ARM-PCR protocol with three rounds of nested PCR amplified TCRbeta. TCRdb re-called the multiplex PCR reads through MiXCR, storing one row per CDR3 protein. The sample records about 75,000 distinct CDR3 sequences, 60% to 80% being singletons. The sample was lung tumor tissue. Source of these receptors: a woman in her forties or fifties with non-small cell lung cancer.

Notes on this clonotype: One base away lies a much larger clone, so this may be a sequencing read error. The V gene is TRBV11-2, the J gene TRBJ2-1; no reliable D call. The CDR3 sequence is 14 residues long. Per the germline V gene, CDR1 is SGHAT and CDR2 is FQNNGV. Between the trimmed V and J ends, which lost 3 bases and 10 bases, there was a span of 16 bases. CDR3 sequence (DNA): TGTGCCAGCAGCTTGGGCCTCTCAGCTAAGGAGCAGTTCTTC. Its protein is CASSLGLSAKEQFF.

The J gene is TRBJ2-5, the V gene TRBV12-3 or TRBV12-4, with D perhaps TRBD1 (5 bases). V lost 9 bases and J lost 6, with 20 bases in between. The CDR3 sequence is 14 residues long. The CDR3 bases are TGTGCCAGGGAGCGCCCTGAAGGGGCGCAGACCCAGTACTTC. It codes for CARERPEGAQTQYF.

As to this clonotype: No conserved phenylalanine or tryptophan ends this CDR3, so it is likely a read error. The chain is built from TRBV6-5 and TRBJ1-2; the D is unclear. Looked up from germline, CDR1 is MNHEY and CDR2 is SVGAGI. The CDR3 is 15 residues long. The CDR3: CANSYAGIALHGYTI. The CDR3 nucleotides are TGTGCCAACAGTTACGCCGGGATAGCTCTTCATGGCTACACCATC.

Worth noting for this clonotype: The final CDR3 position lacks the conserved phenylalanine or tryptophan, pointing to a likely read error. The limits of the CDR3 on the DNA are not certain, so only TCRdb's listed CDR3 is given. The genes are TRBV11-3 and TRBJ2-1; TRBD1 reflects the table's D call only, with no check against the DNA. Germline CDR1 SGHNT, CDR2 YENEEA. With termini counted, the CDR3 has 15 amino acids. CDR3 residues: CASINRDSSYNELFL.

V gene TRBV29-1 combines with J gene TRBJ2-7; D is ambiguous. CDR1 is SQVTM, CDR2 ANQGSEA, per germline. V was shortened by 6 bases and J by 6 bases, with 12 bases between the two germline ends. The CDR3 totals 11 residues. CDR3 sequence: CSVASLGEQYF. The DNA of the CDR3 is TGCAGCGTCGCGAGCTTGGGCGAGCAGTACTTC.

Details on this clonotype: A much larger clonotype is one base distant, so this may be a read error. CDR3 residues: CASSSNPRGGAVELFF. The CDR3 DNA is TGTGCCAGCAGCTCCAACCCCCGGGGAGGGGCCGTGGAGCTGTTTTTT. The V call is TRBV7-9, the J call TRBJ2-2, with 7 bases that match TRBD2. With 4 bases clipped from V and 10 bases from J, the junction kept 15 bases outside the gene matches. CDR3 length: 16 amino acids. From germline, CDR1 is SEHNR and CDR2 FQNEAQ (reference sequence).

With respect to this clonotype: Relative to the germline gene, one junction end is altered; a read error may explain this. This sequence joins TRBV30 and TRBJ2-1; 9 bases are shared with TRBD1. Germline V gene data show CDR1 as GTSNPN and CDR2 as SVGIG (reference sequence). This CDR3 comprises 16 residues. CDR3: CAWGQPGTGRGNELFF. The CDR3 DNA is TGTGCCTGGGGTCAACCCGGGACAGGGAGGGGCAATGAGCTGTTCTTC.

This clonotype has only one observation. The chain has TRBV29-1 and TRBJ2-1; 7 nucleotides match TRBD2. The length of the CDR3 is 17 residues. Germline loops: CDR1 SQVTM, CDR2 ANQGSEA. V gave up 1 base and J gave up 0 bases; unmatched junction bases: 9. The CDR3 is CSVEGLGGWSSYNEQFF. CDR3 sequence (DNA): TGCAGCGTTGAAGGTCTCGGGGGGTGGAGCTCCTACAATGAGCAGTTCTTC.

Details on this clonotype: At one of its ends the junction is not consistent with the germline gene, which may arise from a read error. This chain connects TRBV12-5 to TRBJ2-1; 8 bases align to TRBD1. Per the germline V gene, CDR1 is LGHNT and CDR2 is FRNRAP. This CDR3 contains 15 residues. CDR3 in amino acids: CASGLPGQGVHELFF. CDR3 DNA sequence: TGTGCTAGTGGTTTGCCTGGACAGGGCGTCCATGAACTGTTTTTC.

This clonotype was seen repeatedly, ten times or more. DNA for the CDR3: TGCGCCAGCAGCCCCTCGGCGGGCAACACCATATATTTT. Translating gives CASSPSAGNTIYF. This rearrangement joins TRBV5-1 to TRBJ1-3; D call uncertain. V lost 4 bases, J lost 7 bases, and 12 bases lay in between. The length of the CDR3 is 13 residues. The germline V gene has CDR1 SGHRS and CDR2 YFSETQ.

Turning to this clonotype: An end of the junction differs from the germline gene, which may be a read error. V gene TRBV11-2 combines with J gene TRBJ1-1; maybe TRBD1 (5 bases). The CDR3 totals 15 residues. CDR1 and CDR2 (germline): SGHAT, FQNNGV. Here the CDR3 reads CAGRPWGVKNTEAFF. The CDR3 nucleotides read TGTGCCGGCAGGCCCTGGGGGGTGAAGAACACTGAAGCGTTCTTT.

Turning to this clonotype: The germline gene is not matched at one end of the junction; a read error may be the cause. This rearrangement joins TRBV11-2 to TRBJ2-7; TRBD1 is a possible D gene (6 bases). Germline V gene lookup returns CDR1 SGHAT and CDR2 FQNNGV. This CDR3 comprises 14 residues. The chain's CDR3 is CASTLGHGGYEHYF. The CDR3 nucleotides are TGTGCCAGCACCTTGGGACATGGCGGCTACGAGCACTACTTC.

On this clonotype: At one of its ends the junction is not consistent with the germline gene, which may arise from a read error. This CDR3 is CNASSLGMLNGYTF. CDR3 DNA: TGCAATGCTAGTTCGCTGGGGATGCTCAATGGCTACACCTTC. The chain links TRBV20-1 to TRBJ1-2; D is unresolved. CDR1 and CDR2 from the germline V gene are DFQATT and SNEGSKA (reference sequence). CDR3 size: 14 residues.

This clonotype was observed once. The germline gene is not matched at one end of the junction; a read error may be the cause. This sequence joins TRBV10-1 and TRBJ2-4; 9 positions match TRBD2. The CDR3 contains 17 residues. Germline CDR1 reads WNHNN; CDR2 reads SYGVQD (reference sequence). The CDR3 nucleotides are TGTGCCAGCAGGATCCCGGGTGTTAGCGGGAGCAAAAACATTCAGTACTTC. It specifies CASRIPGVSGSKNIQYF.

In its sample, this clonotype was seen once. The rearrangement links TRBV29-1 to TRBJ1-2; D possibly corresponds to TRBD1 (5 bases). Per germline, CDR1 SQVTM and CDR2 ANQGSEA. V dropped 6 bases and J dropped 7 bases, with 12 bases sitting between them. The CDR3 covers 11 residues. DNA of the CDR3: TGCAGCGTAATGGCAGGGCTTGGCTACACCTTC. Its translation: CSVMAGLGYTF.

Notes on this clonotype: Given a much more abundant clone one base away, this may be a read error. The J gene is TRBJ2-7, the V gene TRBV12-3 or TRBV12-4; TRBD1 agrees at 8 bases. The CDR3 covers 13 residues. Trimming removed 7 bases from V and 5 bases from J; junction bases left unmatched: 7. The CDR3 bases are TGTGCCAGCAAGGACAGGGCTTCCAACGAGCAGTACTTC. Translation gives CASKDRASNEQYF.

Details on this clonotype: Compared with germline, one end of the junction differs, possibly owing to a read error. The chain uses TRBV6-6 and TRBJ2-1; 8 nucleotides match TRBD2. The CDR3 spans 14 residues. Germline V gene sequence: CDR1 MNHNY, CDR2 SVGAGI (reference sequence). As DNA, the CDR3 is TGTACCAGCGGGAGCAGGAGGACCTACAATGAGCAGTTCTTC. Translated, it gives CTSGSRRTYNEQFF.

The chain links TRBV30 to TRBJ2-2, with 10 bases identical to TRBD2. The CDR3 runs 15 residues. CDR1 and CDR2 from the germline V gene are GTSNPN and SVGIG (reference sequence). Trimming took 0 bases from V and 9 from J; bases not matched to a gene: 7. The CDR3 bases are TGTGCCTGGAGTGTACCAGCGGGAGGGCCCTGGGAGCTGTTTTTT. Residues: CAWSVPAGGPWELFF.

Regarding this clonotype: One end of the junction is discordant with germline, which a read error may explain. The chain has TRBV29-1 and TRBJ2-1, with D possibly being TRBD2 (5 bases). The CDR3 runs to 12 residues. In germline, CDR1 is SQVTM, CDR2 ANQGSEA. CDR3 region: CSVVLIEGEEFF. The CDR3 bases are TGCAGTGTTGTACTAATAGAGGGTGAGGAGTTCTTC.

A note on this clonotype: The junction differs from germline at one of its ends, possibly a read error. The V and J genes are TRBV29-1 and TRBJ2-1, with D perhaps matching TRBD1 (6 bases). The CDR3 runs to 15 residues. Germline V gene sequence: CDR1 SQVTM, CDR2 ANQGSEA. DNA of the CDR3: TGCAGCCTTGAAGTTGCTGGGGGCGGACGCAATGAGCAGTTCTTC. It codes for CSLEVAGGGRNEQFF.

By sample fraction, this clonotype is large. CDR3 sequence (DNA): TGTGCCAGCAGCTTAGGCCCCTCCGGGACAGCCTATGGCTACACCTTC. It translates to CASSLGPSGTAYGYTF. The J gene is TRBJ1-2, the V gene TRBV11-2, with 7 bases fitting TRBD1. The CDR3 is 16 residues long. The germline CDR1 and CDR2 sequences are SGHAT and FQNNGV. Trimming at V came to 1 base and at J to 4 bases, leaving 9 bases not matched to a gene.

Notes on this clonotype: At one end the junction does not follow the germline gene, possibly because of a read error. This chain links TRBV7-8 with TRBJ2-7; the match to TRBD2 covers 9 bases. Germline lookup yields CDR1 SGHVS and CDR2 FQNEAQ. The CDR3 contains 14 residues. CDR3 sequence (DNA): TGTGTCAGCTGCTTACAGCGGGAGGTCGACGAGCAGCACTTC. Translating it yields CVSCLQREVDEQHF.

In this sample, this clonotype turned up a few times. Mismatch with germline at one junction end may stem from a read error. The chain employs TRBV5-5 and TRBJ2-3; 7 bases line up with TRBD1. The CDR3 has 14 amino acids. CDR1 and CDR2 from the germline V gene are SGHKS and YYEKEE (reference sequence). This CDR3 reads CASSLFLGTDTQYF. CDR3 DNA: TGTGCCAGCAGCTTGTTTCTCGGGACAGATACGCAGTATTTC. The variable domain in full, with the rest retrieved from reference TRBV5-5 and TRBJ2-3, is DAGVTQSPTHLIKTRGQQVTLRCSPISGHKSVSWYQQVLGQGPQFIFQYYEKEERGRGNFPDRFSARQFPNYSSELNVNALLLGDSALYLCASSLFLGTDTQYFGPGTRLTVL.

Details on this clonotype: The CDR3 does not end in the conserved phenylalanine or tryptophan, so this is likely a read error. The rearrangement links TRBV4-2 to TRBJ2-7; 7 bases fit TRBD2. The ends lost 3 bases at V and 10 bases at J; junction bases unmatched: 15. CDR1 is LGHNA, CDR2 YNFKEQ, per germline. This CDR3 comprises 15 residues. Here the CDR3 reads CASSHDAGGSFEQYY. The CDR3 DNA follows: TGTGCCAGCAGCCATGATGCTGGCGGGAGTTTCGAACAGTACTAC.

A note on this clonotype: One end of the junction fails to match germline, which may point to a read error. For the CDR3, the DNA is TGTGCCAGCAGTGTAGTACCGGGACAGAGGTTGCCCGGGGAGATGTTTTTT. Translated: CASSVVPGQRLPGEMFF. The chain couples TRBV6-6 to TRBJ2-2, with 7 bases that match TRBD1. CDR3 length: 17 residues. Per germline, CDR1 MNHNY and CDR2 SVGAGI (reference sequence).

This clonotype has only a few counts. Given a much more abundant clone one base away, this may be a read error. J is TRBJ1-2 and V is TRBV7-9; maybe TRBD1 (5 bases). Germline values: CDR1 SEHNR, CDR2 FQNEAQ (reference sequence). This CDR3 has 14 residues. In DNA form, the CDR3 reads TGTGTCAGCAGCCCCACGGACAAGCTCTATGGCTACACCTTC. It specifies CVSSPTDKLYGYTF.

This clonotype has ten or more counts. The chain combines TRBV7-9 with TRBJ2-3; D is ambiguous. This CDR3 is 12 amino acids long. Trimming removed 0 bases at V and 3 bases at J, with 1 base between. From germline, CDR1 is SEHNR and CDR2 FQNEAQ (reference sequence). The CDR3 bases are TGTGCCAGCAGCTTAGCGACAGATACGCAGTATTTT. This encodes CASSLATDTQYF.

V usage is TRBV11-2 and J usage is TRBJ2-1; D assignment may be TRBD1 or TRBD2 (5 bases each). CDR3 length equals 13 residues. The V end was cut by 11 bases, the J end by 15 bases, with 26 bases between. Germline CDR1 reads SGHAT; CDR2 reads FQNNGV. CDR3: CAEGERGPRKLFF. DNA for the CDR3: TGTGCCGAAGGGGAGAGAGGGCCGCGCAAGCTGTTCTTC.

As to this clonotype: At one end, the junction sequence differs from germline, possibly due to a read error. The chain joins TRBV11-1 to TRBJ2-2; D is uncertain. The CDR3 has 18 amino acids. The germline V gene encodes CDR1 SGHAT and CDR2 FQDESV (reference sequence). DNA for the CDR3: TGTGCCAGCAGCATCGGAGCGTGGGCTCAGATGAACTCCGGGGAGCTGTTTTTT. Amino acids: CASSIGAWAQMNSGELFF.

Concerning this clonotype: Because the CDR3 is missing its conserved closing phenylalanine or tryptophan, this is likely a read error. The limits of the CDR3 on the DNA are not certain, so only TCRdb's listed CDR3 is given. CDR3 loop: CASCSGLAGGLQFY. The chain carries TRBV11-1 and TRBJ2-1; the table's D call of TRBD2 was not tested on the DNA. Germline CDR1 reads SGHAT; CDR2 reads FQDESV (reference sequence). The CDR3 comprises 14 residues, both ends counted.